This TCR beta chain emerged from a study of blood T cells in healthy people across ages. Primers used in a second PCR of about 6 to 11 cycles were a sample-barcoded 5' primer and a J-beta primer mix. Researchers report that each sample yielded at least 2.5 million CDR3-containing paired-end reads. One entry per CDR3 protein results from TCRdb running MiXCR on the 5' RACE reads. The sample lists hundreds of thousands of distinct CDR3 sequences, about 34% occurring once. The CDR3 sequence is 14 residues long. Trimming removed 1 base from V and 4 bases from J, with 10 bases in between. A word on this clonotype: The antigen remains undetermined.

Study-wide results and limits: Leaving the PBMCs unsorted stopped any conclusive comparison of naive versus antigen-experienced cells. Getting older went along with TCR beta diversity per million T cells dropping roughly linearly.

Donors each provided about 9.5 milliliters of peripheral blood. The clonotype originates from a woman of 80 years or more in good health. Sequencing used blood. V and J are TRBV12-3 or TRBV12-4 and TRBJ1-1, with a tentative D call TRBD1 (5 bases). The DNA of the CDR3 is TGTGCCAGCAGTTTAGATCCGGGGGGCACTGAAGCTTTCTTT. Translation gives CASSLDPGGTEAFF.